Included here is one T cell receptor (beta chain) sequence, with context. Its target is unknown. The sample originates from a study of T-cell reconstitution after alpha-beta-depleted transplantation in children. With V trimmed by 0 bases and J by 4 bases, 4 bases remained unmatched. Per germline, CDR1 SGHTA and CDR2 FQGNSA. The length of the CDR3 is 16 residues. Unique molecular identifiers were incorporated into the prepared TCRbeta library. TCRdb passed the PCR reads through MiXCR, listing each CDR3 protein once. The data contain about 640,000 distinct CDR3 sequences, under 15% of them singletons. Study results and limitations: The study traced high day-60 TCRbeta diversity in some patients to surviving recipient T cells and thymic progenitors. The study reportedly traced alpha-beta T cells about two months after transplant to several hundred expanded graft clones.

This TCR was sampled from a male patient aged 10-17 years who had a stem cell transplant for acute myeloid leukemia, so the T cells may come from the graft donor. The V and J genes are TRBV7-2 and TRBJ2-7; 12 nucleotides line up with TRBD1. Sequenced material: PBMCs, mostly from graft donor cells, taken 360 days after TCRalphabeta/CD19-depleted stem cell transplant. The CDR3 spells CASSLAGTGGYYEQYF. The CDR3 bases are TGTGCCAGCAGCTTAGCCGGGACAGGGGGCTATTACGAGCAGTACTTC.